The clone carrying this T cell receptor (beta chain) was detected a few times. This entry belongs to a study of T cell changes during pregnancy in multiple sclerosis. The protocol was immunoSEQ multiplex PCR, while the TCRdb copy is restricted to in-frame clones and leaves out a portion. The data hold tens of thousands of clones, with around nine tenths observed a single time. Source: peripheral blood, taken in the second trimester of pregnancy. This TCR was sampled from a female donor in good health, enrolled as a control in a pregnancy study.

In DNA, the CDR3 is TGTGCCAGCAAACCGACGGAGTTGAACACCGGGGAGCTGTTTTTT. It encodes CASKPTELNTGELFF. The chain uses TRBV2 and TRBJ2-2; D remains unclear. This CDR3 is built from 15 residues. CDR1 is SNHLY and CDR2 is FYNNEI in the germline V gene. Between the trimmed V and J ends, which lost 7 bases and 1 base, there was a span of 13 bases.